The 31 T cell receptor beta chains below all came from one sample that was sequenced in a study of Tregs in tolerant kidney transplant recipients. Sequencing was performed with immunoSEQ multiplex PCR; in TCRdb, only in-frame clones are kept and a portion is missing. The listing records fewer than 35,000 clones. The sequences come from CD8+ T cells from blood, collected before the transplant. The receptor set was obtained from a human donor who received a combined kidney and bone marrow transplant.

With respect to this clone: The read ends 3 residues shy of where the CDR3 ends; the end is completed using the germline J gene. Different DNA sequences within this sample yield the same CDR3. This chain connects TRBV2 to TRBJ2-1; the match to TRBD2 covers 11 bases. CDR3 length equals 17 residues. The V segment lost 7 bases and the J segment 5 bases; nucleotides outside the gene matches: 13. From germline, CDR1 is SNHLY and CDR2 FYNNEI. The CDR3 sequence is CASTILLIAGGDNEQFF. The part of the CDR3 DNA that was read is TGTGCCAGCACGATCCTCCTTATAGCGGGGGGGGACAATGAG.

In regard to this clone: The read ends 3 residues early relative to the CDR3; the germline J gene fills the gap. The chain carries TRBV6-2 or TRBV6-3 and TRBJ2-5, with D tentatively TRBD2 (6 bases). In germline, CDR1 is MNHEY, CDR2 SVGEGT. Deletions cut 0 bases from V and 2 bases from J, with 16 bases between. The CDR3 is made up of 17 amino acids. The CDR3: CASSYSPREAGQETQYF. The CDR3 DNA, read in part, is TGTGCCAGCAGTTACTCGCCGAGGGAGGCGGGACAAGAGACC.

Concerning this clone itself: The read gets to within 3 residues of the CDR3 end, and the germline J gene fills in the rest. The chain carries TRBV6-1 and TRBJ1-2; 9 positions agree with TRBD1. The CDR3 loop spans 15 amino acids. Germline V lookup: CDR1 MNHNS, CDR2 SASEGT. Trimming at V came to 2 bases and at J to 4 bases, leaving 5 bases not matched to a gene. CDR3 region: CASSENRGLGYGYTF. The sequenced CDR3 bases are TGTGCCAGCAGTGAAAACAGGGGGCTTGGCTATGGC.

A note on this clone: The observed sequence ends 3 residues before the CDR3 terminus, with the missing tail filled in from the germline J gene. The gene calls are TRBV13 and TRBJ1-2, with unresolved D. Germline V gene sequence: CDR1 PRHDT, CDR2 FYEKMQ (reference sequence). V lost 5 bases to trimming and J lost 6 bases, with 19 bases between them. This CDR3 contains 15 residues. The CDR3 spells CASSTSGDKWDGYTF. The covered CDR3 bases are TGTGCCAGCAGCACCTCAGGTGATAAGTGGGATGGC.

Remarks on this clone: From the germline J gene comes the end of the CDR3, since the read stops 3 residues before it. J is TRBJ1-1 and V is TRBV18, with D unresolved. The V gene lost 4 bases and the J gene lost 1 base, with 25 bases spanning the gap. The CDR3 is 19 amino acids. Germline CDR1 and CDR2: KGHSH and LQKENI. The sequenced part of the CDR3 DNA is TGTGCCAGCTCACGTTCCGCCACTCCTCTACCCTTAGCGAACACTGAA. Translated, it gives CASSRSATPLPLANTE. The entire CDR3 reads CASSRSATPLPLANTEAFF.

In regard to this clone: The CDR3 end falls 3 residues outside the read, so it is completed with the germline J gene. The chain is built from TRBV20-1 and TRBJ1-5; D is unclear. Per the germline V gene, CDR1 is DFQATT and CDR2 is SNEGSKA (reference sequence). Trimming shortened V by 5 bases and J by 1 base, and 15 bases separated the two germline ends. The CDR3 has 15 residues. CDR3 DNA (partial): TGCAGTGCTGCCAGGAATCCTAAAAGCAATCAGCCC. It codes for CSAARNPKSNQP. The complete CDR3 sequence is CSAARNPKSNQPQHF.

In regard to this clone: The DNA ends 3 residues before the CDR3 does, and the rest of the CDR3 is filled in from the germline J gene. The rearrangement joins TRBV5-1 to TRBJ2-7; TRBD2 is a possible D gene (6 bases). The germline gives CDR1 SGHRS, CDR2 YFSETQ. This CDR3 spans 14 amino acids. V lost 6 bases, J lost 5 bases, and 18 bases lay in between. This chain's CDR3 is CASKEGRVANEQYF. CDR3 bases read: TGCGCCAGCAAGGAGGGCAGGGTTGCCAACGAG.

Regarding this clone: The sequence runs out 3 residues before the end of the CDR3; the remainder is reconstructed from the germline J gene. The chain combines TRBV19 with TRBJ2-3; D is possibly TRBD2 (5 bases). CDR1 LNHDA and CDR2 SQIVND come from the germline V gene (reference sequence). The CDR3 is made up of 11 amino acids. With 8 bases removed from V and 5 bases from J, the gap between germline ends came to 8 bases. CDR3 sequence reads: CASWAGDTQYF. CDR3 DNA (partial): TGTGCCAGTTGGGCGGGAGATACG.

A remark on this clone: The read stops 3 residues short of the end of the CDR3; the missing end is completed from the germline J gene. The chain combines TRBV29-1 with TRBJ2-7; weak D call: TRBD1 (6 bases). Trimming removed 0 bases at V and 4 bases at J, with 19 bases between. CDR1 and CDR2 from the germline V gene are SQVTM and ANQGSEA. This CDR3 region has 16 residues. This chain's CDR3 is CSVEDKQGLRGYEQYF. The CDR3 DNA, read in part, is TGCAGCGTTGAAGATAAGCAGGGGCTTAGGGGGTACGAG.

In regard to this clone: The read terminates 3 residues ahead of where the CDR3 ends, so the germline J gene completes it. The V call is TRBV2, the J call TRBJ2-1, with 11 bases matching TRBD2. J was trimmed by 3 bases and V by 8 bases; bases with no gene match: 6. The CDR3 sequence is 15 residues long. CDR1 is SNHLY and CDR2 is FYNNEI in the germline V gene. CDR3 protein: CASANLAGGYNEQFF. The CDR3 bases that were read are TGTGCCAGCGCTAATCTAGCGGGGGGCTACAATGAG.

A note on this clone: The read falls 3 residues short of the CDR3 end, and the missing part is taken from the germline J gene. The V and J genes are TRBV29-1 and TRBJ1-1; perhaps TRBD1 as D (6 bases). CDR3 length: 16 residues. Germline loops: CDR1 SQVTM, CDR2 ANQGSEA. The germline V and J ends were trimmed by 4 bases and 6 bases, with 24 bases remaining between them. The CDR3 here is CSVGGGDVSHSPEAFF. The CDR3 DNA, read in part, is TGCAGCGTTGGAGGGGGAGACGTATCTCACTCGCCTGAA.

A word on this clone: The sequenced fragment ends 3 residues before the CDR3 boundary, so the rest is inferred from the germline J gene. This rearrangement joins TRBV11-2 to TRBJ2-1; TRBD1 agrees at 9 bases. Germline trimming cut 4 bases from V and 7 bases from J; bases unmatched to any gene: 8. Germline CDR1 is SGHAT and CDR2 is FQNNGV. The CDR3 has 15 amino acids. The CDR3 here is CASSWPGQGRNEQFF. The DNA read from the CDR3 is TGTGCCAGCAGCTGGCCGGGACAGGGACGAAATGAG.

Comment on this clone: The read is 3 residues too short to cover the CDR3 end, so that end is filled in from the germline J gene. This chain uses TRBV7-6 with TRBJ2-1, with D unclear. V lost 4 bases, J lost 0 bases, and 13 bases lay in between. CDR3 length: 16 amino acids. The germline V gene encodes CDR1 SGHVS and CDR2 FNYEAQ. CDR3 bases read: TGTGCCAGCAGCTCAGTCCCGCCACCCTCCTACAATGAG. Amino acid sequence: CASSSVPPPSYNE. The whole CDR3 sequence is CASSSVPPPSYNEQFF.

The sequenced part of the CDR3 DNA is TGTGCCAGCGTGACTAGCGGAAGCACAGATACG. Its translation: CASVTSGSTDT. The entire CDR3 reads CASVTSGSTDTQYF. The rearrangement links TRBV2 to TRBJ2-3; TRBD2 matches 9 bases. The read is 3 residues too short to cover the CDR3 end, so that end is filled in from the germline J gene. V was clipped by 8 bases and J by 0 bases; unmatched bases: 3. Germline V lookup: CDR1 SNHLY, CDR2 FYNNEI. CDR3 size: 14 residues.

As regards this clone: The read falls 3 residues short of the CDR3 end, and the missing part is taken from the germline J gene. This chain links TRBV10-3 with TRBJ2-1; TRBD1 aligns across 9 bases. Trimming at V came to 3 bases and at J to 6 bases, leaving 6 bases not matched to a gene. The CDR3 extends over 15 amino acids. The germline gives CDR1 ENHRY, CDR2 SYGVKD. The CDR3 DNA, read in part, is TGTGCCATCAGTGAAAGGGGACAGGGTCCCAATGAG. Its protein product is CAISERGQGPNE. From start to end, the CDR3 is CAISERGQGPNEQFF.

The CDR3 region is CASSLSPRDGYTF. The part of the CDR3 DNA that was read is TGCGCCAGCAGCTTATCTCCCAGGGATGGC. This chain links TRBV5-1 with TRBJ1-2; D is possibly TRBD1 (5 bases). The read gets to within 3 residues of the CDR3 end, and the germline J gene fills in the rest. The germline V gene has CDR1 SGHRS and CDR2 YFSETQ. Deletions cut 2 bases from V and 6 bases from J, with 11 bases between. The CDR3 totals 13 residues. The full variable domain, in which reference TRBV5-1 and TRBJ1-2 provide the parts outside the CDR3, is KAGVTQTPRYLIKTRGQQVTLSCSPISGHRSVSWYQQTPGQGLQFLFEYFSETQRNKGNFPGRFSGRQFSNSRSEMNVSTLELGDSALYLCASSLSPRDGYTFGSGTRLTVV.

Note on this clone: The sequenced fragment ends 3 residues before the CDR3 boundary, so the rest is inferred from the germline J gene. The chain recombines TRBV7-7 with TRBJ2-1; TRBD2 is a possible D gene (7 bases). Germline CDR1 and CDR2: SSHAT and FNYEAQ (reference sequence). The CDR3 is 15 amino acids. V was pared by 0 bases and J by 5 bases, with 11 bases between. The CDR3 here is CASSLAGGQDNEQFF. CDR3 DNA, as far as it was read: TGTGCCAGCAGCTTAGCGGGGGGGCAGGACAATGAG. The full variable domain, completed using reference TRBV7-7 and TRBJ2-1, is GAGVSQSPRYKVTKRGQDVTLRCDPISSHATLYWYQQALGQGPEFLTYFNYEAQPDKSGLPSDRFSAERPEGSISTLTIQRTEQRDSAMYRCASSLAGGQDNEQFFGPGTRLTVL.

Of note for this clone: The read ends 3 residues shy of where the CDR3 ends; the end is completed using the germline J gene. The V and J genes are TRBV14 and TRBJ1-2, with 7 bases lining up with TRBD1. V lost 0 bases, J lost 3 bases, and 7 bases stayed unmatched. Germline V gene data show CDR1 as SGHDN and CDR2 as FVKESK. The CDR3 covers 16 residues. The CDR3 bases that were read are TGTGCCAGCAGCCAAGATCCCCAGGGGGTATACTATGGC. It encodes CASSQDPQGVYYG. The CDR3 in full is CASSQDPQGVYYGYTF.

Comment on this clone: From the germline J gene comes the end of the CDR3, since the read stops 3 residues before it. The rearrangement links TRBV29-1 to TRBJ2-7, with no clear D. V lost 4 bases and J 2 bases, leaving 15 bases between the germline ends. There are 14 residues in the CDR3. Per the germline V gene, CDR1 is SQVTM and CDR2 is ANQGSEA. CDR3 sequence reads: CSVVAVGPTYEQYF. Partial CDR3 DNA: TGCAGCGTTGTAGCAGTAGGCCCTACCTACGAG.

The CDR3 bases that were read are TGTGCCAGCAGCTTCGGGACTGGG. Translating it yields CASSFGTG. In full, the CDR3 reads CASSFGTGAFF. The chain couples TRBV11-2 to TRBJ1-1, with D tentatively TRBD1 (5 bases). The read halts 3 residues ahead of the CDR3 end, with the missing end drawn from the germline J gene. This CDR3 spans 11 amino acids. Germline V gene data show CDR1 as SGHAT and CDR2 as FQNNGV. Supplemented by reference TRBV11-2 and TRBJ1-1, the full variable domain reads EAGVAQSPRYKIIEKRQSVAFWCNPISGHATLYWYQQILGQGPKLLIQFQNNGVVDDSQLPKDRFSAERLKGVDSTLKIQPAKLEDSAVYLCASSFGTGAFFGQGTRLTVV.

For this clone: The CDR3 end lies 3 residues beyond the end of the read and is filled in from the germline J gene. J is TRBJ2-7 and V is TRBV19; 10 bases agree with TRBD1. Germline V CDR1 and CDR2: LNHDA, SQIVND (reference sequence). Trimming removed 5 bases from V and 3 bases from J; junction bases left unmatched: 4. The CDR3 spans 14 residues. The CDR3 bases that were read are TGTGCCAGTAGTTCTTGGGACAGGGGCTACGAG. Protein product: CASSSWDRGYE. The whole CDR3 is CASSSWDRGYEQYF.

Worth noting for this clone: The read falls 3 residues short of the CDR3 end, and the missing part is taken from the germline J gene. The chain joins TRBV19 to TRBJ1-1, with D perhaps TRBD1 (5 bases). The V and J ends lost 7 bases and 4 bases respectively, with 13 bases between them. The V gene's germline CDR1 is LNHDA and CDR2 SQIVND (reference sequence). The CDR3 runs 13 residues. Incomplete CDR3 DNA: TGTGCCAGTACCATCCCCGGGGGCACTGAA. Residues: CASTIPGGTE. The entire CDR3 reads CASTIPGGTEAFF.

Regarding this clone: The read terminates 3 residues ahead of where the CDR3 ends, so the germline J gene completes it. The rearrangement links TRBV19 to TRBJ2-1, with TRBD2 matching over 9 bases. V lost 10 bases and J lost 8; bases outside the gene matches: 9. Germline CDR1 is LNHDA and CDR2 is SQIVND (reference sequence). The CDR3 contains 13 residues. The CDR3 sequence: CATSLGGRDEQFF. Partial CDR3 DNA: TGTGCCACCTCCCTCGGCGGGAGGGATGAG. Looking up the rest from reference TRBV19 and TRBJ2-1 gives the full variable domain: DGGITQSPKYLFRKEGQNVTLSCEQNLNHDAMYWYRQDPGQGLRLIYYSQIVNDFQKGDIAEGYSVSREKKESFPLTVTSAQKNPTAFYLCATSLGGRDEQFFGPGTRLTVL.

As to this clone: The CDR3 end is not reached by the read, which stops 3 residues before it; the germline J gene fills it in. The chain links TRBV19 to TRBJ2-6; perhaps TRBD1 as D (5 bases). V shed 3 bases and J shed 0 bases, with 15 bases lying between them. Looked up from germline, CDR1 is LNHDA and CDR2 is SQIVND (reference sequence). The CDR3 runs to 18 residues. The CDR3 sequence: CASSIWSGLSSGANVLTF. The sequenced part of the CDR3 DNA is TGTGCCAGTAGTATTTGGTCAGGGCTGAGCTCTGGGGCCAACGTC.

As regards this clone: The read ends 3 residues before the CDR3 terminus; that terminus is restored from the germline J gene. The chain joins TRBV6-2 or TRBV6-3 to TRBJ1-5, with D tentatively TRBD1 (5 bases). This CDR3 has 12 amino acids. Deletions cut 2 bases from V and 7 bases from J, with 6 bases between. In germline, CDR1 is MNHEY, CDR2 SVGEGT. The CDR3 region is CASSYGGQPQHF. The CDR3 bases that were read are TGTGCCAGCAGTTACGGGGGGCAGCCC.

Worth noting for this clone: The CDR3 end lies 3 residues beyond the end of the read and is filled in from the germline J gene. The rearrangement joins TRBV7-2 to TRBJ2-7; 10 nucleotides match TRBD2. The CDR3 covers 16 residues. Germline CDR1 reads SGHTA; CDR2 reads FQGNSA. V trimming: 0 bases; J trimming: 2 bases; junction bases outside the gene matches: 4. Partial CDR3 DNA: TGTGCCAGCAGCTTAGCCTGGACTAGCGGAGCCTACGAG. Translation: CASSLAWTSGAYE. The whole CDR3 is CASSLAWTSGAYEQYF.

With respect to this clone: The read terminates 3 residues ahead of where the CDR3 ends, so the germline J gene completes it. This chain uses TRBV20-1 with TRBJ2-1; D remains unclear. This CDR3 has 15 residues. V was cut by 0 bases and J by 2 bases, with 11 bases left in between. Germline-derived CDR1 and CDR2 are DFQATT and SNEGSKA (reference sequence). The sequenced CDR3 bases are TGCAGTGCTAGAGATCTGCAAGGGCCCTACAATGAG. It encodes CSARDLQGPYNE. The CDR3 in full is CSARDLQGPYNEQFF.

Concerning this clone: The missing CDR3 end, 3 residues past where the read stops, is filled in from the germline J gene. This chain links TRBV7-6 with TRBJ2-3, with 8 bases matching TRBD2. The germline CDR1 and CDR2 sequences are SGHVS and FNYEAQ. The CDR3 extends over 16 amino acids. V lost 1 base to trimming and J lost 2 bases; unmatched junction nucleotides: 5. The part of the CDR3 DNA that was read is TGTGCCAGCAGCTTAGTTCGGGGGGGCCTCACAGATACG. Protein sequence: CASSLVRGGLTDT. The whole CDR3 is CASSLVRGGLTDTQYF.

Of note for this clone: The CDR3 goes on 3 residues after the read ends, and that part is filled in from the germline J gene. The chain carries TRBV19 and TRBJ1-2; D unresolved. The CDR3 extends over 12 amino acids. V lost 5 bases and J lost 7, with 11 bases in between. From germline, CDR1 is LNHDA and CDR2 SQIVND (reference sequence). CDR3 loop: CASSPSRVGYTF. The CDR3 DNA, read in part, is TGTGCCAGTAGTCCCAGTCGGGTTGGC. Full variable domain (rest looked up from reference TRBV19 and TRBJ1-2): DGGITQSPKYLFRKEGQNVTLSCEQNLNHDAMYWYRQDPGQGLRLIYYSQIVNDFQKGDIAEGYSVSREKKESFPLTVTSAQKNPTAFYLCASSPSRVGYTFGSGTRLTVV.

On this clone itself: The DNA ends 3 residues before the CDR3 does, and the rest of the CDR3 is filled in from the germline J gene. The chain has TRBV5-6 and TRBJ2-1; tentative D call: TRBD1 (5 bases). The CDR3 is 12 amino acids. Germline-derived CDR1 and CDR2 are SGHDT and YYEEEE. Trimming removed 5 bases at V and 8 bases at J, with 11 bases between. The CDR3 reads CASRNQGYEQFF. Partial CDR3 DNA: TGTGCCAGCAGGAATCAGGGCTATGAG.

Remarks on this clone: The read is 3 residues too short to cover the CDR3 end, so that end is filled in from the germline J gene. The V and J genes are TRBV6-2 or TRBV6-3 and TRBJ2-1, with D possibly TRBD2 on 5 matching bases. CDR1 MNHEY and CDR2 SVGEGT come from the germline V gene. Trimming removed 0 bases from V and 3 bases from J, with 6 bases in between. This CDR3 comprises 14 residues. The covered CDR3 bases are TGTGCCAGCAGTTACTCTAGCGACTACAATGAG. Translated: CASSYSSDYNE. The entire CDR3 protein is CASSYSSDYNEQFF.